A single sample is the source of the 24 T cell receptor beta chains below, sequenced in a study of cytomegalovirus exposure and HLA in healthy donors. The PCR contained 60 Vbeta and 13 Jbeta primers. The table came from immunoSEQ multiplex PCR; TCRdb's copy has only in-frame clones and leaves some out. This sample has under 150,000 clones, with about three quarters found just once. The sequenced material came from PBMCs. The receptor source for this set is a woman aged 60-75 years in good health and CMV-seropositive.

The chain uses TRBV10-3 and TRBJ1-2, with 7 bases aligning to TRBD1. This CDR3 spans 14 amino acids. Unmatched junction bases numbered 4, after V lost 0 bases and J lost 6 bases. Per germline, CDR1 ENHRY and CDR2 SYGVKD. CDR3 DNA: TGTGCCATCAGTGAGTCAGGGACAGCACATGGCTACACCTTC. Translated, it gives CAISESGTAHGYTF.

The rearrangement joins TRBV16 to TRBJ1-6, with a weak D call TRBD1 (5 bases). Trimming pared 2 bases from V and 8 bases from J, leaving 13 bases between. The CDR3 is 15 amino acids. Germline V CDR1 and CDR2: KGHSY, FQNENV. The chain's CDR3 is CASSQQTAQYSPLHF. CDR3 bases: TGTGCCAGCAGCCAACAGACAGCCCAATATTCACCCCTCCACTTT.

The V gene is TRBV19, the J gene TRBJ1-1; D gene uncertain. The ends were cut back, 7 bases at V and 2 bases at J, with 20 bases in the middle. The CDR3 consists of 16 residues. The germline CDR1 and CDR2 sequences are LNHDA and SQIVND (reference sequence). CDR3 amino acids: CASTVGSDLLNTEAFF. CDR3 nucleotides: TGTGCCAGTACCGTCGGGTCCGATTTACTCAACACTGAAGCTTTCTTT.

The genes are TRBV29-1 and TRBJ1-1; D perhaps matches TRBD1 (5 bases). Germline V gives CDR1 SQVTM, CDR2 ANQGSEA. The CDR3 totals 13 residues. V was clipped by 6 bases and J by 7 bases, with 18 bases between them. Here the CDR3 reads CSVTIFSDSEAFF. CDR3 bases: TGCAGCGTAACCATCTTCTCTGACAGTGAAGCTTTCTTT.

This clone was detected only a few times. V usage is TRBV6-5 and J usage is TRBJ1-1; D is unresolved. The germline V gene has CDR1 MNHEY and CDR2 SVGAGI. The CDR3 sequence is 13 residues long. The V end lost 4 bases, the J end lost 1 base, and 7 bases lay between the germline ends. The CDR3 region has the DNA TGTGCCAGCAGTTTGTCAGAGAACACTGAAGCTTTCTTT. It translates to CASSLSENTEAFF.

The chain employs TRBV11-2 and TRBJ1-2; D may be TRBD1 (5 bases). The germline V gene has CDR1 SGHAT and CDR2 FQNNGV. The CDR3 loop spans 13 amino acids. V was pared by 6 bases and J by 6 bases, with 14 bases between. CDR3 sequence (DNA): TGTGCCAGCAGTCTGGGGACTTCCGATGGCTACACCTTC. Translated, it gives CASSLGTSDGYTF. The full variable domain, in which reference TRBV11-2 and TRBJ1-2 provide the parts outside the CDR3, is EAGVAQSPRYKIIEKRQSVAFWCNPISGHATLYWYQQILGQGPKLLIQFQNNGVVDDSQLPKDRFSAERLKGVDSTLKIQPAKLEDSAVYLCASSLGTSDGYTFGSGTRLTVV.

This chain uses TRBV18 with TRBJ2-7, with D possibly being TRBD2 (5 bases). The V end lost 8 bases, the J end lost 2 bases, and 13 bases lay between the germline ends. The length of the CDR3 is 13 residues. Germline V gene data show CDR1 as KGHSH and CDR2 as LQKENI. CDR3 region: CASHTDGTYEQYF. The CDR3 DNA reads TGTGCCAGCCATACTGACGGGACCTACGAGCAGTACTTC.

This clone is labeled as medium-sized. This chain connects TRBV5-4 to TRBJ2-2; TRBD2 aligns across 12 bases. V shed 4 bases and J 1 base; nucleotides not matched to a gene: 2. Germline assignment: CDR1 SGHNT and CDR2 YYREEE (reference sequence). The CDR3 has 16 residues. The CDR3 loop is CASSLGLAGNTGELFF. The CDR3 region has the DNA TGTGCCAGCAGCCTGGGACTAGCGGGGAACACCGGGGAGCTGTTTTTT.

The chain links TRBV9 to TRBJ2-3; 9 bases map to TRBD2. After removal of 1 base from V and 2 bases from J, the junction contained 8 bases not matched to a gene. The germline V gene has CDR1 SGDLS and CDR2 YYNGEE. This CDR3 has 17 amino acids. CDR3 DNA: TGTGCCAGCAGCGTACGTCCGGAGCGGGGGGCCACAGATACGCAGTATTTT. Its protein is CASSVRPERGATDTQYF. The whole variable domain, filled in from reference TRBV9 and TRBJ2-3, reads DSGVTQTPKHLITATGQRVTLRCSPRSGDLSVYWYQQSLDQGLQFLIQYYNGEERAKGNILERFSAQQFPDLHSELNLSSLELGDSALYFCASSVRPERGATDTQYFGPGTRLTVL.

The chain is built from TRBV7-9 and TRBJ2-1; 13 positions agree with TRBD2. Germline CDR1 and CDR2: SEHNR and FQNEAQ (reference sequence). V was pared by 6 bases and J by 12 bases, with 11 bases of the junction left unmatched. The CDR3 length is 15 residues. This chain's CDR3 is CASSPGLAGFLVQFF. CDR3 coding DNA: TGTGCCAGCAGTCCGGGACTAGCGGGGTTTTTAGTGCAGTTCTTC.

CDR3 coding DNA: TGTGCCAGCAGCTTAGAGTGGCCGCCCAGGGTTTCGGAGCAGCCCCAGCATTTT. It translates to CASSLEWPPRVSEQPQHF. The rearrangement uses TRBV7-4 and TRBJ1-5; D is possibly TRBD1 (5 bases). Trimming took off 1 base at V and 7 bases at J, with 23 bases between the two ends. Germline CDR1 and CDR2: SGHVT and SQSDAQ. There are 18 residues in the CDR3.

The CDR3 DNA reads TGTGCCAGCTCACCAGCGGGGGTCGCCGGAAACACCATATATTTT. Its translation is CASSPAGVAGNTIYF. The V gene is TRBV18, the J gene TRBJ1-3; D might be TRBD1 (5 bases). CDR1 KGHSH and CDR2 LQKENI come from the germline V gene. The CDR3 consists of 15 residues. V was pared by 2 bases and J by 4 bases, with 12 bases between.

The CDR3 protein is CASSLGHQALGEQFF. The CDR3 region has the DNA TGCGCCAGCAGCTTGGGACATCAGGCGCTGGGTGAGCAGTTCTTC. J is TRBJ2-1 and V is TRBV5-1, with D unresolved. V was pared by 0 bases and J by 9 bases, with 16 bases between. Germline loops: CDR1 SGHRS, CDR2 YFSETQ. The length of the CDR3 is 15 residues.

This clone has a handful of counts. One end of the junction does not line up with germline, which may come from a read error. The chain recombines TRBV7-9 with TRBJ2-7; TRBD2 might be the D (6 bases). In germline, CDR1 is SEHNR, CDR2 FQNEAQ (reference sequence). The CDR3 has 12 residues. CDR3 sequence (DNA): TGTTCCAGCAGCTTAGTGAGCGGGGAGCAGTACTTC. Its translation is CSSSLVSGEQYF.

The V gene is TRBV29-1, the J gene TRBJ2-7; D may be TRBD1 (5 bases). V lost 0 bases and J 2 bases, leaving 11 bases between the germline ends. The germline CDR1 and CDR2 sequences are SQVTM and ANQGSEA. This CDR3 region has 14 residues. The CDR3 nucleotides read TGCAGCGTTGAAGAGGGGCCTGCGACCTACGAGCAGTACTTC. This sequence encodes CSVEEGPATYEQYF.

This chain connects TRBV10-1 to TRBJ1-1, with D unclear. CDR1 is WNHNN and CDR2 is SYGVQD in the germline V gene (reference sequence). V lost 2 bases, J lost 6 bases, and 10 bases lay in between. This CDR3 comprises 13 residues. The CDR3 DNA sequence: TGCGCCAGCAGTGAGACCAGGTACGCTGAAGCTTTCTTT. This encodes CASSETRYAEAFF.

The rearrangement links TRBV11-2 to TRBJ2-3, with D maybe TRBD2 (5 bases). This CDR3 contains 17 residues. The germline V gene has CDR1 SGHAT and CDR2 FQNNGV. V dropped 0 bases and J dropped 1 base, with 14 bases sitting between them. CDR3 DNA sequence: TGTGCCAGCAGCTTAGACCTAGCTGTTGCGGGCACAGATACGCAGTATTTT. Translation: CASSLDLAVAGTDTQYF.

A note on this clone: Other DNA sequences in the sample encode the same CDR3. The chain uses TRBV19 and TRBJ2-7; D is uncertain. The germline gives CDR1 LNHDA, CDR2 SQIVND (reference sequence). This CDR3 has 11 amino acids. V was clipped by 8 bases and J by 2 bases, with 7 bases between them. The DNA of the CDR3 is TGTGCCAGTGGGCCGGCCTACGAGCAGTACTTC. It yields the protein CASGPAYEQYF.

This chain uses TRBV10-2 with TRBJ1-1, with no clear D. The CDR3 sequence is 15 residues long. The V and J ends lost 6 bases and 5 bases respectively, with 19 bases between them. From germline, CDR1 is WSHSY and CDR2 SAAADI. The CDR3 sequence: CASSRTTPGETEAFF. The DNA for the CDR3 is TGCGCCAGCAGCCGAACGACCCCCGGGGAGACTGAAGCTTTCTTT.

The rearrangement uses TRBV29-1 and TRBJ2-1, with D possibly being TRBD2 (6 bases). Trimming removed 7 bases from V and 0 bases from J, with 13 bases in between. The CDR3 totals 14 residues. Germline V lookup: CDR1 SQVTM, CDR2 ANQGSEA. CDR3: CSAMEGSSYNEQFF. The CDR3 nucleotides read TGCAGCGCCATGGAGGGGAGCTCCTACAATGAGCAGTTCTTC.

This sequence joins TRBV5-1 and TRBJ2-1, with 12 positions matching TRBD1. The CDR3 sequence is 16 residues long. J lost 4 bases, V lost 1 base, and 3 bases had no gene match. The germline gives CDR1 SGHRS, CDR2 YFSETQ. CDR3 protein: CASSLSGQGAYNEQFF. In nucleotides, the CDR3 is TGCGCCAGCAGCTTGTCGGGACAGGGGGCTTACAATGAGCAGTTCTTC.

V usage is TRBV4-1 and J usage is TRBJ1-4; D is perhaps TRBD1 (5 bases). Germline-derived CDR1 and CDR2 are MGHRA and YSYEKL. The V and J ends lost 0 bases and 8 bases respectively, with 13 bases between them. CDR3 length equals 15 residues. The CDR3 region is CASSQEGGLWEKLFF. CDR3 DNA sequence: TGCGCCAGCAGCCAAGAGGGGGGGTTGTGGGAAAAACTGTTTTTT.

The chain is built from TRBV7-3 and TRBJ2-1; 11 bases agree with TRBD2. Unmatched junction bases numbered 7, after V lost 3 bases and J lost 6 bases. The germline gives CDR1 SGHTA, CDR2 FQGTGA. The CDR3 has 16 amino acids. The CDR3 sequence is CASSFRLAGPLNEQFF. The CDR3 DNA reads TGTGCCAGCAGCTTCCGACTAGCGGGGCCCCTCAATGAGCAGTTCTTC.

In its sample, this clone was seen a few times. The chain carries TRBV11-2 and TRBJ1-2; the match to TRBD1 covers 9 bases. Germline V gene data show CDR1 as SGHAT and CDR2 as FQNNGV. The trim removed 6 bases at V and 4 bases at J, leaving 9 bases unmatched. This CDR3 region has 15 residues. The CDR3 spells CASSTMTGGFYGYTF. CDR3 sequence (DNA): TGTGCCAGCAGTACTATGACAGGGGGATTCTATGGCTACACCTTC.